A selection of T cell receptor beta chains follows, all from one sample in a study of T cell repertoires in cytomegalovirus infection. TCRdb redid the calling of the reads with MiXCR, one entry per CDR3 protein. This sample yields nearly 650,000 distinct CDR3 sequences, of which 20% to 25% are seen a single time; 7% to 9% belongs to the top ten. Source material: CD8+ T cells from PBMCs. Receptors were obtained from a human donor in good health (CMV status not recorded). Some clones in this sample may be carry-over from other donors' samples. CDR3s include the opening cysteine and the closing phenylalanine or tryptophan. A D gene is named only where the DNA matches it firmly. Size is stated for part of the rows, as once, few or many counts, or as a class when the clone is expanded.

cdr3_aa: CASSKTGLNTEAFF
cdr3_nt: TGTGCCAGCAGTAAGACAGGTCTGAACACTGAAGCTTTCTTT
clone_size: many
d_call: NA
j_call: TRBJ1-1
v_call: TRBV7-2

cdr3_aa: CSASWGGTLLNYNEQFF
cdr3_nt: TGCAGTGCTTCATGGGGCGGGACTCTTCTCAATTACAATGAGCAGTTCTTC
clone_size: NA
d_call: NA
j_call: TRBJ2-1
v_call: TRBV20-1

cdr3_aa: CASTHKPTNTEAFF
cdr3_nt: TGTGCCAGCACCCACAAGCCCACCAACACTGAAGCTTTCTTT
clone_size: NA
d_call: NA
j_call: TRBJ1-1
v_call: TRBV11-3

cdr3_aa: CASKSPKTSTDTQYF
cdr3_nt: TGTGCCAGCAAAAGCCCGAAAACTAGCACAGATACGCAGTATTTT
clone_size: NA
d_call: NA
j_call: TRBJ2-3
v_call: TRBV2

cdr3_aa: CASSYTGHRTDTQYF
cdr3_nt: TGTGCCAGCAGTTACACCGGACACCGCACAGATACGCAGTATTTT
clone_size: NA
d_call: NA
j_call: TRBJ2-3
v_call: TRBV6-5

cdr3_aa: CASSFRQVIGYNEQFF
cdr3_nt: TGTGCCAGCAGCTTTCGACAGGTTATAGGTTACAATGAGCAGTTCTTC
clone_size: few
d_call: NA
j_call: TRBJ2-1
v_call: TRBV5-6

cdr3_aa: CASTAPPSGEQFF
cdr3_nt: TGTGCCAGCACCGCTCCGCCCAGCGGTGAGCAGTTCTTC
clone_size: NA
d_call: NA
j_call: TRBJ2-1
v_call: TRBV27

cdr3_aa: CASGGSSNQPQHF
cdr3_nt: TGTGCCAGTGGGGGCTCCAGCAATCAGCCCCAGCATTTT
clone_size: few
d_call: NA
j_call: TRBJ1-5
v_call: TRBV28

cdr3_aa: CSVRDRRTSNTGELFF
cdr3_nt: TGCAGTGTTCGGGACAGGCGTACCTCGAACACCGGGGAGCTGTTTTTT
clone_size: few
d_call: TRBD1
j_call: TRBJ2-2
v_call: TRBV20-1

cdr3_aa: CASSQDWGSTEAFF
cdr3_nt: TGTGCCAGCAGCCAAGATTGGGGAAGCACTGAAGCTTTCTTT
clone_size: few
d_call: NA
j_call: TRBJ1-1
v_call: TRBV4-2

cdr3_aa: CASSSLTAGELFF
cdr3_nt: TGTGCCAGCAGTTCTCTTACAGCCGGGGAGCTGTTTTTT
clone_size: NA
d_call: NA
j_call: TRBJ2-2
v_call: TRBV7-8

cdr3_aa: CASSGQGKTEAFF
cdr3_nt: TGTGCCAGCAGCGGACAGGGAAAGACTGAAGCTTTCTTT
clone_size: few
d_call: TRBD1
j_call: TRBJ1-1
v_call: TRBV7-9

cdr3_aa: CASSPEGSFTDTQYF
cdr3_nt: TGTGCCAGCAGCCCCGAGGGGAGTTTCACAGATACGCAGTATTTT
clone_size: many
d_call: NA
j_call: TRBJ2-3
v_call: TRBV7-8

cdr3_aa: CASSLGIGKNTEAFF
cdr3_nt: TGTGCCAGCAGCTTAGGAATCGGCAAGAACACTGAAGCTTTCTTT
clone_size: few
d_call: NA
j_call: TRBJ1-1
v_call: TRBV7-6

cdr3_aa: CASSSYGGEADTQYF
cdr3_nt: TGTGCCAGCAGCTCCTATGGGGGGGAGGCAGATACGCAGTATTTT
clone_size: many
d_call: TRBD2
j_call: TRBJ2-3
v_call: TRBV7-6

cdr3_aa: CASSWDIHNEQFF
cdr3_nt: TGTGCCAGCAGTTGGGACATCCACAATGAGCAGTTCTTC
clone_size: few
d_call: NA
j_call: TRBJ2-1
v_call: TRBV6-5

cdr3_aa: CASSLVGGAGSDTQYF
cdr3_nt: TGTGCCAGCAGCTTAGTCGGGGGGGCAGGGTCAGATACGCAGTATTTT
clone_size: many
d_call: TRBD2
j_call: TRBJ2-3
v_call: TRBV7-8

cdr3_aa: CSVPGQERDTQYF
cdr3_nt: TGCAGCGTTCCGGGACAGGAGAGGGATACGCAGTATTTT
clone_size: NA
d_call: TRBD1
j_call: TRBJ2-3
v_call: TRBV29-1

cdr3_aa: CASSPEKETQYF
cdr3_nt: TGTGCCAGCAGCCCTGAAAAAGAGACCCAGTACTTC
clone_size: NA
d_call: NA
j_call: TRBJ2-5
v_call: TRBV7-6

cdr3_aa: CASRLGLAGEYGELFF
cdr3_nt: TGTGCCAGCAGGCTGGGACTAGCGGGGGAGTACGGGGAGCTGTTTTTT
clone_size: NA
d_call: TRBD2
j_call: TRBJ2-2
v_call: TRBV5-6

cdr3_aa: CASSRPGQRSSGNTIYF
cdr3_nt: TGTGCCAGCAGTAGACCTGGACAGCGGAGCTCTGGAAACACCATATATTTT
clone_size: NA
d_call: NA
j_call: TRBJ1-3
v_call: TRBV28

cdr3_aa: CASREMGTEAFF
cdr3_nt: TGTGCCAGCAGGGAAATGGGAACTGAAGCTTTCTTT
clone_size: NA
d_call: NA
j_call: TRBJ1-1
v_call: TRBV6-6

cdr3_aa: CASSRTETPSYEQYF
cdr3_nt: TGTGCCAGCAGTCGGACGGAGACGCCCTCCTACGAGCAGTACTTC
clone_size: few
d_call: NA
j_call: TRBJ2-7
v_call: TRBV12-3/TRBV12-4

cdr3_aa: CASSHPWGENTGELFF
cdr3_nt: TGTGCCAGCAGCCACCCCTGGGGAGAGAACACCGGGGAGCTGTTTTTT
clone_size: few
d_call: NA
j_call: TRBJ2-2
v_call: TRBV9

cdr3_aa: CASSPPVNTEAFF
cdr3_nt: TGTGCCAGCAGCCCCCCGGTGAACACTGAAGCTTTCTTT
clone_size: NA
d_call: NA
j_call: TRBJ1-1
v_call: TRBV7-6

cdr3_aa: CASSLWDREGRSAEAFF
cdr3_nt: TGTGCCAGCAGCTTATGGGACAGGGAGGGCCGGAGTGCTGAAGCTTTCTTT
clone_size: few
d_call: TRBD1
j_call: TRBJ1-1
v_call: TRBV11-2

cdr3_aa: CASSVAGGTTDTQYF
cdr3_nt: TGTGCCAGCAGTGTAGCGGGGGGGACCACAGATACGCAGTATTTT
clone_size: NA
d_call: TRBD2
j_call: TRBJ2-3
v_call: TRBV12-3/TRBV12-4

cdr3_aa: CASSRDTFPAGANVLTF
cdr3_nt: TGTGCCAGCAGCCGGGACACATTCCCGGCAGGGGCCAACGTCCTGACTTTC
clone_size: many
d_call: NA
j_call: TRBJ2-6
v_call: TRBV5-6

cdr3_aa: CASSLMWRGAANEKLFF
cdr3_nt: TGTGCCAGCAGCTTGATGTGGAGGGGCGCGGCTAATGAAAAACTGTTTTTT
clone_size: NA
d_call: NA
j_call: TRBJ1-4
v_call: TRBV5-5

cdr3_aa: CASSPDESYEQYF
cdr3_nt: TGTGCCAGCTCACCCGATGAGAGCTACGAGCAGTACTTC
clone_size: few
d_call: NA
j_call: TRBJ2-7
v_call: TRBV18

cdr3_aa: CSVDVRPAKTGELFF
cdr3_nt: TGCAGCGTTGACGTCCGACCAGCCAAGACCGGGGAGCTGTTTTTT
clone_size: NA
d_call: NA
j_call: TRBJ2-2
v_call: TRBV29-1

cdr3_aa: CASSALAGGQETQYF
cdr3_nt: TGTGCCAGCAGCGCCCTAGCGGGGGGGCAAGAGACCCAGTACTTC
clone_size: once
d_call: TRBD2
j_call: TRBJ2-5
v_call: TRBV9

cdr3_aa: CASSLSIWGKTEAFF
cdr3_nt: TGTGCCAGCAGTTTATCGATCTGGGGGAAAACTGAAGCTTTCTTT
clone_size: NA
d_call: NA
j_call: TRBJ1-1
v_call: TRBV27

cdr3_aa: CASSRQTSGEYYNEQFF
cdr3_nt: TGTGCCAGCAGCCGACAGACTAGCGGGGAATACTACAATGAGCAGTTCTTC
clone_size: few
d_call: TRBD2
j_call: TRBJ2-1
v_call: TRBV4-2

cdr3_aa: CASSWRGGEETQYF
cdr3_nt: TGTGCCAGCAGCTGGCGGGGGGGCGAAGAGACCCAGTACTTC
clone_size: many
d_call: TRBD2
j_call: TRBJ2-5
v_call: TRBV7-2